This T cell receptor (beta chain) is drawn from a study of blood T cell repertoires in COVID-19. In the study overall: From the United States, Italy and Spain came samples of acute and convalescent COVID-19. The cDNA or gDNA used as material had been derived from T cells, B-cell-depleted T cells, or PBMCs.

The germline V gene encodes CDR1 SGHTS and CDR2 YDEGEE. V lost 7 bases and J lost 2, with 24 bases in between. The CDR3 sequence is 17 residues long. This clone was seen a few times. As originally analysed: How many nucleated cells were present was estimated from reference gene primer amplification. The method was immunoSEQ multiplex PCR; TCRdb's version includes in-frame clones alone and lacks a portion of them. V, J and clone size derive from that table, while D and trimming were established from the DNA sequence. This table holds just under 85,000 clones, approximately 82% found once. Sample: peripheral blood. V and J are TRBV5-8 and TRBJ1-1; no clear D gene. The source is a woman between 55 and 75 years old with acute or convalescent COVID-19. CDR3 sequence reads: CASPSGISSFKNTEAFF. DNA of the CDR3: TGTGCCAGCCCCTCGGGTATATCGTCCTTTAAAAACACTGAAGCTTTCTTT.